Listed below are T cell receptor beta chains from one sample, sequenced in a study of T-cell memory formation after mild COVID-19. MiXCR, applied by TCRdb to the 5' RACE reads, yields one record per CDR3 protein. There are about 170,000 distinct CDR3 sequences in the sample; approximately 13% occur only once, and roughly 3.4% lies in the top ten. The material sequenced was PBMCs or a T cell subset sorted from them (not recorded which). The receptors here all came from a man aged 18-30 years who had mild COVID-19 (a few samples of this study predate the infection). Cell type and time point are not known. Each CDR3 is given with its conserved first and last residue. The D gene is left open where the match is weak. A row's size may be missing; if present it is once, few, many or a size class.

TRBJ2-5 - TRBD1 TRBV24-1 TGTGCCACCAGTGACCCTGGACAGGGAGAGACCCAGTACTTC CATSDPGQGETQYF
TRBJ1-6 few TRBD1 TRBV6-5 TGTGCCAGCAGTTACGGGACAGACCGACGGCCCCTCCACTTT CASSYGTDRRPLHF
TRBJ1-5 - TRBD1 TRBV25-1 TGTGCCAGCAGTGGACAGGGCGGGCAGCCCCAGCATTTT CASSGQGGQPQHF
TRBJ2-3 - - TRBV2 TGTGCCAGCAGTGAAGATCGGGGAGATACGCAGTATTTT CASSEDRGDTQYF
TRBJ2-2 many - TRBV27 TGTGCCAGCAGTTTGATACCGAACACCGGGGAGCTGTTTTTT CASSLIPNTGELFF
TRBJ1-1 many TRBD1 TRBV4-1 TGCGCCAGCAGCCAAGCGGGACAGGGGAACACTGAAGCTTTCTTT CASSQAGQGNTEAFF
TRBJ2-3 few - TRBV9 TGTGCCAGCAGCGGCAGGGGGGACTCTAGCACAGATACGCAGTATTTT CASSGRGDSSTDTQYF
TRBJ1-1 many - TRBV4-1 TGCGCCAGCAGCCAAATCGTACAGGGTGTACCTGAAGCTTTCTTT CASSQIVQGVPEAFF
TRBJ2-5 - TRBD1 TRBV20-1 TGCAGTGCTAGACGGACAGGGAAAGAGACCCAGTACTTC CSARRTGKETQYF
TRBJ2-4 many - TRBV5-5 TGTGCCAGCAGCGTTCCCATAGCCAAAAACATTCAGTACTTC CASSVPIAKNIQYF
TRBJ1-4 - - TRBV6-6 TGTGCCAGCAGTTACTCCCCGGCAGGGGATGAAAAACTGTTTTTT CASSYSPAGDEKLFF
TRBJ1-3 - - TRBV5-5 TGTGCCAGCACCTCGAGCGGGATAGGAAACACCATATATTTT CASTSSGIGNTIYF
TRBJ1-1 - - TRBV30 TGTGCCTGGAGTGGCCCAGGGCTGAGGGGGATGAACACTGAAGCTTTCTTT CAWSGPGLRGMNTEAFF
TRBJ1-1 - - TRBV4-3 TGCGCCAGCAGCCGAGAGACAGGCACTGAAGCTTTCTTT CASSRETGTEAFF